The sequence of this TCR beta chain was determined in a study of blood T cells in healthy people across ages. Findings and caveats of the study: It was held that diversity estimates obtained from one million T cells represented underestimates. CMV status of donors was not determined, possibly confounding expanded clonotype changes.

CDR3 size: 16 residues. The germline gives CDR1 SEHNR, CDR2 FQNEAQ (reference sequence). Deletions cut 5 bases from V and 3 bases from J, with 18 bases between. The authors ran a second PCR of roughly 6 to 12 cycles using a sample-barcoded 5' primer and a J-beta primer mix. Via MiXCR, TCRdb re-called the 5' RACE reads, giving one row per CDR3 protein. The table has about 620,000 distinct CDR3 sequences, around 21% seen once. About this clonotype itself: The antigen remains undetermined.

Per-sample PBMC isolation yielded at least 7 million cells. This clonotype originated in a man aged 65 to 79 in good health. V usage is TRBV7-9 and J usage is TRBJ2-3; D unresolved. The sample taken for sequencing was blood. The CDR3 loop is CASSPWLSGLTDTQYF. In DNA form, the CDR3 reads TGTGCCAGCAGCCCGTGGTTGTCAGGCCTAACAGATACGCAGTATTTT. The complete variable domain, with remaining parts taken from reference TRBV7-9 and TRBJ2-3, reads DTGVSQNPRHKITKRGQNVTFRCDPISEHNRLYWYRQTLGQGPEFLTYFQNEAQLEKSRLLSDRFSAERPKGSFSTLEIQRTEQGDSAMYLCASSPWLSGLTDTQYFGPGTRLTVL.